These 4 T cell receptor beta chains were sequenced from one sample in a study of blood T cell repertoires in COVID-19. The repertoire was sequenced with immunoSEQ multiplex PCR; TCRdb's copy has only in-frame clones and lacks some. The sample shows about 480,000 clones, roughly 90% of them seen only once. Sequencing was performed on PBMCs or T cells enriched from blood (not recorded which). These receptors were collected from a woman aged 40 to 50 who had recovered from COVID-19.

The rearrangement uses TRBV28 and TRBJ2-7, with D perhaps matching TRBD1 (6 bases). Germline assignment: CDR1 MDHEN and CDR2 SYDVKM. The CDR3 contains 13 residues. V dropped 7 bases and J dropped 5 bases, with 15 bases sitting between them. The DNA for the CDR3 is TGTGCCAGCAAAGGGACACCTCTAAACGAGCAGTACTTC. Encoded protein: CASKGTPLNEQYF.

This clone is a singleton in its sample. This sequence joins TRBV19 and TRBJ1-5, with D perhaps TRBD1 (5 bases). The V and J ends lost 2 bases and 4 bases respectively, with 12 bases between them. CDR3 length equals 15 residues. Germline V lookup: CDR1 LNHDA, CDR2 SQIVND (reference sequence). CDR3 sequence: CASSIPRVGNQPQHF. The CDR3 coding sequence is TGTGCCAGTAGTATACCCAGGGTTGGGAATCAGCCCCAGCATTTT.

V and J are TRBV6-5 and TRBJ1-2; D is undetermined. Trimming removed 7 bases at V and 3 bases at J, with 12 bases between. Germline V gives CDR1 MNHEY, CDR2 SVGAGI. The CDR3 is 13 amino acids. In nucleotides, the CDR3 is TGTGCCAGCAAAAGCACCCGAGACTATGGCTACACCTTC. It specifies CASKSTRDYGYTF.

This clone occurred a few times. V gene TRBV19 combines with J gene TRBJ2-1; possibly TRBD1 for D (6 bases). Trimming left V 3 bases short and J 0 bases short, with 15 bases between. CDR1 is LNHDA and CDR2 is SQIVND in the germline V gene (reference sequence). The CDR3 is made up of 17 amino acids. This chain's CDR3 is CASSIYTGLSSYNEQFF. CDR3 coding DNA: TGTGCCAGTAGTATCTATACAGGGTTAAGCTCCTACAATGAGCAGTTCTTC.